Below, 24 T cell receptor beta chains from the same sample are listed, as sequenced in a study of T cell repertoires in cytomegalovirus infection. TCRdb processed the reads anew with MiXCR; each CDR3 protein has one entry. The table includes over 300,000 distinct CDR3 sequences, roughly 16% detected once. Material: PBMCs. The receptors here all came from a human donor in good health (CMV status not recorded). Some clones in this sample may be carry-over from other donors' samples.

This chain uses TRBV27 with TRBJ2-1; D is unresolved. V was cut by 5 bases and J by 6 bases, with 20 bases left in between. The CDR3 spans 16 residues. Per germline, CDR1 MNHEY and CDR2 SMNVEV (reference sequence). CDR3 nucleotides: TGTGCCAGCAGTCTTACCCCCAGCATAGGTACCAATGAGCAGTTCTTC. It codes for CASSLTPSIGTNEQFF.

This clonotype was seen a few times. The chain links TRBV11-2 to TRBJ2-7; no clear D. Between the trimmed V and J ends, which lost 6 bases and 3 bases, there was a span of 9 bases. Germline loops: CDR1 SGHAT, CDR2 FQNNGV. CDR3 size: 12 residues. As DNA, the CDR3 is TGTGCCAGCAGGGGCTCGGACTACGAGCAGTACTTC. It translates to CASRGSDYEQYF.

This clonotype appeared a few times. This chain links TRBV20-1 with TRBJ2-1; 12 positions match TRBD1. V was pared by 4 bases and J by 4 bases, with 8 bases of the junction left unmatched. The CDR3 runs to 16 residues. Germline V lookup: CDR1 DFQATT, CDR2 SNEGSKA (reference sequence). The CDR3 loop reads CSAIITGQGAYNEQFF. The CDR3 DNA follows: TGCAGTGCTATCATAACGGGACAGGGGGCTTACAATGAGCAGTTCTTC.

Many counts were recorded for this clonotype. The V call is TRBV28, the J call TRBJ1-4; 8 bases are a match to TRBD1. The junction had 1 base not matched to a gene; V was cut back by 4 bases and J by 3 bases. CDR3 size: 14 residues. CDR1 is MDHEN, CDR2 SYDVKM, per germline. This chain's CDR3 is CASSSGQANEKLFF. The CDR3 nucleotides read TGTGCCAGCAGTTCGGGACAGGCTAATGAAAAACTGTTTTTT.

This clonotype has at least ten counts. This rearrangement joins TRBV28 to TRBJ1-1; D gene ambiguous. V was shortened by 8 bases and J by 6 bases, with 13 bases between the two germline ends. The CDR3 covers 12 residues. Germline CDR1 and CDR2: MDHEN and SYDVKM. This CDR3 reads CASLRISAEAFF. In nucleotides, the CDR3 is TGTGCCAGCTTAAGAATTTCTGCTGAAGCTTTCTTT.

The DNA for the CDR3 is TGTGCCAGCTCACCGGGGCGGAAGAACCCCTATGGCTACACCTTC. Amino acids: CASSPGRKNPYGYTF. This sequence joins TRBV18 and TRBJ1-2; D possibly corresponds to TRBD1 (5 bases). Germline CDR1 reads KGHSH; CDR2 reads LQKENI. The length of the CDR3 is 15 residues. V was shortened by 3 bases and J by 4 bases, with 15 bases between the two germline ends. The complete variable domain, with remaining parts taken from reference TRBV18 and TRBJ1-2, reads NAGVMQNPRHLVRRRGQEARLRCSPMKGHSHVYWYRQLPEEGLKFMVYLQKENIIDESGMPKERFSAEFPKEGPSILRIQQVVRGDSAAYFCASSPGRKNPYGYTFGSGTRLTVV.

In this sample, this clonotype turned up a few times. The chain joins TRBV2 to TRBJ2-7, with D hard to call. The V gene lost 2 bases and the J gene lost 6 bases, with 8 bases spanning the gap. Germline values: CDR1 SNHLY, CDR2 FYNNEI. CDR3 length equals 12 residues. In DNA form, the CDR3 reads TGTGCCAGCAGTGAATTGGTTCTCGAGCAGTACTTC. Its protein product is CASSELVLEQYF.

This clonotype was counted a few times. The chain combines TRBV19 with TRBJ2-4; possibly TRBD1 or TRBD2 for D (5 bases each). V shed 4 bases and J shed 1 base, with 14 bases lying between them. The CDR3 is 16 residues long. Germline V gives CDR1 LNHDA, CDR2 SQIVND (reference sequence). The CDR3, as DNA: TGTGCCAGTAGTACAAGGGGAGTGGAGGCCAAAAACATTCAGTACTTC. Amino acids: CASSTRGVEAKNIQYF.

CDR3 in DNA: TGCAGTGCTAGACCCGACGGCACAGATACGCAGTATTTT. This codes for CSARPDGTDTQYF. The chain has TRBV20-1 and TRBJ2-3; D remains ambiguous. Trimming stripped 2 bases from V and 1 base from J, with 7 bases between. Germline lookup yields CDR1 DFQATT and CDR2 SNEGSKA (reference sequence). The CDR3 is 13 residues long.

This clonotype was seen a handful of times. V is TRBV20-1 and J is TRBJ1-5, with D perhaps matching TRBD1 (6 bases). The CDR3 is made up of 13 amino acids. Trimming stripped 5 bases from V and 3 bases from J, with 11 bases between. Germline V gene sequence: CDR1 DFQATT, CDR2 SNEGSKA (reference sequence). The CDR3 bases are TGCAGTGCTCGAGGACAGCCCAATCAGCCCCAGCATTTT. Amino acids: CSARGQPNQPQHF.

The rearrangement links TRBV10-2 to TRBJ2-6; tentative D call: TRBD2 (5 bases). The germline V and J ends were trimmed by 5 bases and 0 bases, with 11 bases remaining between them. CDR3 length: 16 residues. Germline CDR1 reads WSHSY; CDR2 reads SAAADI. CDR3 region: CASSYSGNSGANVLTF. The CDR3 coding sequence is TGCGCCAGCAGTTATTCGGGAAACTCTGGGGCCAACGTCCTGACTTTC.

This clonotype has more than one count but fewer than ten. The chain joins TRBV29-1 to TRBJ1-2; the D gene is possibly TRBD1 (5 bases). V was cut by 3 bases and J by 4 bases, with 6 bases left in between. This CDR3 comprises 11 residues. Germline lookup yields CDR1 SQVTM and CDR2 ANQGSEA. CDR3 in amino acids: CSVEGGYGYTF. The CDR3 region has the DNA TGCAGCGTTGAGGGGGGCTATGGCTACACCTTC. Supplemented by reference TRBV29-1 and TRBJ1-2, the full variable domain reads SAVISQKPSRDICQRGTSLTIQCQVDSQVTMMFWYRQQPGQSLTLIATANQGSEATYESGFVIDKFPISRPNLTFSTLTVSNMSPEDSSIYLCSVEGGYGYTFGSGTRLTVV.

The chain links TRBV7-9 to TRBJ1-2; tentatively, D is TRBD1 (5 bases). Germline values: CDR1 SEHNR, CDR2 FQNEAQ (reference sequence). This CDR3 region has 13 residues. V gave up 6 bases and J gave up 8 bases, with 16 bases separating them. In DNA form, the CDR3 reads TGTGCCAGCAGTTTTCTTCTAGGGGACGGCTACACCTTC. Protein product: CASSFLLGDGYTF.

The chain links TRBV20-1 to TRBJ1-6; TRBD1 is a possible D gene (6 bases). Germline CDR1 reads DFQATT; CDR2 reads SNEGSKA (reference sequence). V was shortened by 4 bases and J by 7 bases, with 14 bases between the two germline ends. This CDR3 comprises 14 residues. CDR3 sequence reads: CSAKAAGVNSPLHF. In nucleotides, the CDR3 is TGCAGTGCTAAAGCAGCAGGGGTGAATTCACCCCTCCACTTT.

CDR3 protein: CASSLTGTEAFF. The CDR3, as DNA: TGTGCCAGCAGTTTGACAGGGACTGAAGCTTTCTTT. V usage is TRBV6-1 and J usage is TRBJ1-1; 7 bases match TRBD1. After removal of 5 bases from V and 5 bases from J, the junction contained 2 bases not matched to a gene. The CDR3 sequence is 12 residues long. Germline lookup yields CDR1 MNHNS and CDR2 SASEGT.

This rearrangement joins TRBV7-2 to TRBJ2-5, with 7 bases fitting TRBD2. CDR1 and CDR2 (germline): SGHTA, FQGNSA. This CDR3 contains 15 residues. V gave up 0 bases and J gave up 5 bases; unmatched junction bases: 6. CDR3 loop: CASSLAARREETQYF. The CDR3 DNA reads TGTGCCAGCAGCTTAGCGGCTAGGCGGGAGGAGACCCAGTACTTC.

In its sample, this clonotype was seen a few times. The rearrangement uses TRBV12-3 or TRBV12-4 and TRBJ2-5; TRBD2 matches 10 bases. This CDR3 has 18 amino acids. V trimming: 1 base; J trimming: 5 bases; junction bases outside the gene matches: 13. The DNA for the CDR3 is TGTGCCAGCAGTTTAGGGTACCAGCGGGGGGGCCTAGGGGAGACCCAGTACTTC. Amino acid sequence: CASSLGYQRGGLGETQYF.

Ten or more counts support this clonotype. The CDR3 region is CASTLTGTGGIVGGYTF. CDR3 nucleotides: TGTGCCAGCACCTTGACTGGGACAGGGGGCATTGTGGGAGGCTACACCTTC. This chain uses TRBV27 with TRBJ1-2; the match to TRBD1 covers 12 bases. Trimming took 7 bases from V and 8 from J; bases not matched to a gene: 17. The CDR3 sequence is 17 residues long. From germline, CDR1 is MNHEY and CDR2 SMNVEV (reference sequence).

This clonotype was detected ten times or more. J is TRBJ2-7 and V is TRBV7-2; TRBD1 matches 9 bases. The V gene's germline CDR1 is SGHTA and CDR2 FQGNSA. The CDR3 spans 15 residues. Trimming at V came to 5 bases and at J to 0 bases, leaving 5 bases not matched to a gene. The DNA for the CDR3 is TGTGCCAGCAGCATAGGACAGGGGAGCTCCTACGAGCAGTACTTC. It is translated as CASSIGQGSSYEQYF.

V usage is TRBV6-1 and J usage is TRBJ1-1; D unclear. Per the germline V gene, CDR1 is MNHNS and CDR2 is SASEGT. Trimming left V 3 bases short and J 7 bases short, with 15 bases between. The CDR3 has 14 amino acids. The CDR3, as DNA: TGTGCCAGCAGTGACCTTGTAAGATACGGTGAAGCTTTCTTT. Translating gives CASSDLVRYGEAFF.

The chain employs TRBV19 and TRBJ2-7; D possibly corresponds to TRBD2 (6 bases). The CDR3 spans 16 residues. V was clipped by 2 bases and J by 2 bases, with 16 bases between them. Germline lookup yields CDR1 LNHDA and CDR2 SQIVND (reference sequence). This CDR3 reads CASSITGLAYTYEQYF. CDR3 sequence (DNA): TGTGCCAGTAGTATAACGGGGCTAGCGTACACCTACGAGCAGTACTTC.

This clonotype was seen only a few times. CDR3 sequence (DNA): TGTGCCAGCAGTTTAGGGTTTAGCGGGGGCACAGATACGCAGTATTTT. This encodes CASSLGFSGGTDTQYF. This chain links TRBV28 with TRBJ2-3; 8 bases are shared with TRBD2. The CDR3 has 16 residues. The V segment lost 2 bases and the J segment 1 base; nucleotides outside the gene matches: 5. CDR1 and CDR2 from the germline V gene are MDHEN and SYDVKM. Using reference TRBV28 and TRBJ2-3 for the parts outside the CDR3, the full variable domain is DVKVTQSSRYLVKRTGEKVFLECVQDMDHENMFWYRQDPGLGLRLIYFSYDVKMKEKGDIPEGYSVSREKKERFSLILESASTNQTSMYLCASSLGFSGGTDTQYFGPGTRLTVL.

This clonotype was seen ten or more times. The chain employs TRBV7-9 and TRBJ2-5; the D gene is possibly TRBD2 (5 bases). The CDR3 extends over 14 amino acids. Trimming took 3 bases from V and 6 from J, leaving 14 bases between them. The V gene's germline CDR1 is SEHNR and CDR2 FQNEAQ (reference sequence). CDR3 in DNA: TGTGCCAGCAGCTTCGGGGAAGGGAGAAAGACCCAGTACTTC. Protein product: CASSFGEGRKTQYF.

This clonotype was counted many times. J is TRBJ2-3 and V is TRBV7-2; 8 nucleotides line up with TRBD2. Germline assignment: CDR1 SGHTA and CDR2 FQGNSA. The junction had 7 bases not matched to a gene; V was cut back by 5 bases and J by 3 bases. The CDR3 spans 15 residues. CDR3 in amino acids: CASSHDSGETDTQYF. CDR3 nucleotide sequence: TGTGCCAGCAGCCACGATAGCGGGGAAACAGATACGCAGTATTTT.